This T cell receptor (beta chain) was identified in a study of cytomegalovirus exposure and HLA in healthy donors. Study observations and caveats: Among TCR sequences, most were rare, though some public TCRs appeared in many donors. The study flagged around 150 TCR beta chains as cytomegalovirus-associated. It was reported that the classifier diagnosed cytomegalovirus status with high specificity and sensitivity in both the original and validation cohorts.

Measured with immunoSEQ multiplex PCR; TCRdb has only the in-frame clones, and not every one. The table shows roughly 120,000 clones, with approximately 90% occurring only once. The CDR3 covers 14 residues. Germline CDR1 and CDR2: SGHTA and FQGNSA. V shed 5 bases, J shed 5 bases, and the junction held 6 bases outside the gene matches. As to this clone: Its antigen remains unidentified.

This receptor was taken from a man in his late teens or twenties in good health and CMV-seronegative. This chain links TRBV7-2 with TRBJ2-1; 7 bases are shared with TRBD1. Sequencing input: PBMCs. CDR3 nucleotides: TGTGCCAGCAGCCTACCGACAGGGAACAATGAGCAGTTCTTC. Encoded protein: CASSLPTGNNEQFF.